The sequence of this T cell receptor beta chain was determined in a study of blood T cell repertoires in COVID-19 (dated by TCRdb to 2020 to 2021). For context, the study as a whole: The collaborator samples originated in the United States, Italy and Spain and spanned the acute and convalescent phases of COVID-19. The prospective study material was composed of cDNA or gDNA derived from T cells, B-cell-depleted T cells, or PBMCs. The dataset comprised deeply sampled blood TCRbeta repertoires from subjects exposed to, actively infected with, or recovered from COVID-19. The repertoires were made available in a free public database intended to serve as a resource for research on the immune response to SARS-CoV-2. The samples were drawn from two sources: the first 160 participants of the ongoing ImmuneRACE study, and 1,000 to 1,500 subjects contributed by 6 global collaborators. Sample metadata almost always included a de-identified subject ID, COVID-19 status, age in years and sex. Where HLA class I and class II types were available, the types were taken from metadata supplied by the sample provider, not from assay-based typing.

The immunoSEQ Assay, a bias-controlled multiplex PCR, was used to amplify TCRbeta CDR3 regions from genomic DNA. Regarding the original processing steps: The number of nucleated cells in each sample was estimated by amplification of reference gene primers within the assay. To quantify the absolute abundance of each unique TCRbeta CDR3 rearrangement, sequence reads were collapsed and filtered. For each sample, productive Simpson clonality was calculated as the square root of Simpson's diversity index across productive rearrangements. The table comes from immuneACCESS by way of TCRdb, which keeps in-frame sequences with V and J called. Part of the clones is missing from these tables; in studies checked, under half for an unresolved V gene and the rest for unknown reasons. The V and J calls and clone size were taken over from that table, and D and trimming were inferred from the DNA. The table for this sample lists roughly 35,000 clones; about 87% of them were counted only once. The top ten clonotypes cover roughly 44% of the sample.

Worth noting for this clone: Its antigen remains undetermined. No clone much larger than this one lies a single base away; base qualities are absent.

Overall study results and their limits: The quantity of clinical and demographic metadata differed by source and by participant and was supplied without curation.

V and J are truncated by 2 bases and 4 bases respectively, leaving an intervening sequence of 20 bases. From the cysteine through the phenylalanine, the CDR3 covers 17 amino acids. The entry retains the CDR3 DNA only, 51 bases that are in frame from base 1. Looking up the germline V gene yields CDR1 MDHEN and CDR2 SYDVKM. Each collaborating institution followed its own protocols to collect whole blood in K2EDTA tubes. For TCRbeta analysis, collaborator samples were shipped as frozen whole blood, as isolated PBMCs, or as DNA extracted from either sample type. Sequencing was carried out using peripheral blood. This chain is built from TRBV28 and TRBJ1-1, with TRBD1 as a weak D call on 6 bases. The receptor was isolated from a human donor in a cohort sampled during active COVID-19. The nucleotides read TGTGCCAGCAGTTTAAAGCGAATGTGGGGGCAAACCACTGAAGCTTTCTTT. This is translated as CASSLKRMWGQTTEAFF.